A selection of T cell receptor beta chains follows, all from one sample in a study of T and B cells in COVID-19 patients. In TCRdb, the multiplex PCR reads were re-called with MiXCR into one record per CDR3 protein. Seen here are over 600 distinct CDR3 sequences, approximately 30% observed once, and the top ten hold roughly two fifths. Sequencing input: blood. The origin of the receptors is a human donor with active COVID-19. The donor label of this sample is uncertain. CDR3s include the opening cysteine and the closing phenylalanine or tryptophan. The D gene is left open where the match is weak. The size entry is marked missing in some rows and otherwise reads once, few, many or a size class.

>TRBJ2-5|large|NA|TRBV29-1
CSVEGAGGAEETQYF
TGCAGCGTTGAAGGGGCTGGAGGCGCTGAAGAGACCCAGTACTTC
>TRBJ2-7|medium-sized|NA|TRBV12-3/TRBV12-4
CASSSDLYEQYF
TGTGCCAGCAGTTCCGACTTATACGAGCAGTACTTC
>TRBJ2-3|NA|TRBD2|TRBV6-5
CASTGLAGALTDTQYF
TGTGCCAGCACCGGACTAGCGGGGGCCCTCACAGATACGCAGTATTTT
>TRBJ2-1|NA|NA|TRBV15
CATSRGYEQFF
TGTGCCACCAGCCGGGGGTATGAGCAGTTCTTC
>TRBJ1-5|medium-sized|NA|TRBV6-6
CASSYGGPNQPQHF
TGTGCCAGCAGTTACGGGGGGCCAAATCAGCCCCAGCATTTT
>TRBJ2-2|large|TRBD2|TRBV19
CASRPGLETGELFF
TGTGCCAGTAGACCGGGACTAGAAACCGGGGAGCTGTTTTTT
>TRBJ2-5|large|NA|TRBV19
CASSIRSRHLQETQYF
TGTGCCAGTAGTATAAGATCCCGCCACCTCCAAGAGACCCAGTACTTC
>TRBJ2-5|few|TRBD1|TRBV7-2
CASSYTGARETQYF
TGTGCCAGCAGCTACACAGGGGCGAGGGAGACCCAGTACTTC
>TRBJ2-7|medium-sized|TRBD2|TRBV6-1
CASRLAGGPGEQYF
TGTGCCAGCAGACTAGCGGGAGGGCCGGGCGAGCAGTACTTC
>TRBJ2-7|medium-sized|NA|TRBV27
CASSLSGGYEQYF
TGTGCCAGCAGTTTATCGGGGGGCTACGAGCAGTACTTC
>TRBJ1-1|NA|NA|TRBV29-1
CSVHLDSSDTEAFF
TGCAGCGTTCATTTGGACAGCTCGGACACTGAAGCTTTCTTT
>TRBJ2-3|NA|TRBD2|TRBV19
CASSAGTSGDTQYF
TGTGCCAGTAGTGCCGGGACTAGCGGAGATACGCAGTATTTT
>TRBJ2-7|NA|NA|TRBV6-5
CASSYSGAYEQYF
TGTGCCAGCAGTTACTCGGGGGCCTACGAGCAGTACTTC
>TRBJ2-1|medium-sized|NA|TRBV6-6
CASRKGLLSSYNEQFF
TGTGCCAGCAGAAAAGGCCTGTTAAGCTCCTACAATGAGCAGTTCTTC
>TRBJ2-2|once|TRBD2|TRBV19
CASSIRGLAGVTGELFF
TGTGCCAGTAGTATCCGGGGACTAGCGGGAGTCACCGGGGAGCTGTTTTTT
>TRBJ2-3|medium-sized|TRBD2|TRBV12-3/TRBV12-4
CASSLNGGAADTQYF
TGTGCCAGCAGTTTAAACGGGGGGGCCGCAGATACGCAGTATTTT
>TRBJ2-5|large|NA|TRBV13
CASSLEGESQETQYF
TGTGCCAGCAGCTTAGAGGGCGAATCCCAAGAGACCCAGTACTTC
>TRBJ2-1|NA|TRBD2|TRBV6-1
CASTGLAGGNEQFF
TGTGCCAGCACCGGACTAGCGGGGGGAAATGAGCAGTTCTTC
>TRBJ2-6|NA|TRBD1|TRBV5-6
CASSPGTGGASGANVLTF
TGTGCCAGCAGTCCCGGGACAGGGGGCGCATCTGGGGCCAACGTCCTGACTTTC
>TRBJ2-6|NA|TRBD1|TRBV29-1
CSVGTGRLGGANVLTF
TGCAGCGTGGGGACAGGGAGGTTGGGGGGGGCCAACGTCCTGACTTTC
>TRBJ2-3|NA|TRBD2|TRBV5-6
CASRLGLAEVDRTDTQYF
TGTGCCAGCAGGCTGGGACTAGCGGAGGTCGACCGCACAGATACGCAGTATTTT
>TRBJ1-1|medium-sized|NA|TRBV6-2/TRBV6-3
CASRGHLNTEAFF
TGTGCCAGCAGGGGACACTTGAACACTGAAGCTTTCTTT
>TRBJ1-3|medium-sized|NA|TRBV12-3/TRBV12-4
CASRDRDEAGNTIYF
TGTGCCAGCAGAGACCGGGACGAAGCTGGAAACACCATATATTTT
>TRBJ2-3|hyperexpanded|TRBD1|TRBV19
CASSIEGQLSTDTQYF
TGTGCCAGTAGTATAGAGGGACAGCTTAGCACAGATACGCAGTATTTT
>TRBJ2-3|NA|TRBD2|TRBV7-9
CASSLGETSGARTDTQYF
TGTGCCAGCAGCCTAGGCGAGACTAGCGGGGCCCGCACAGATACGCAGTATTTT
>TRBJ1-1|medium-sized|NA|TRBV7-2
CASSSLMNTEAFF
TGTGCCAGCAGCTCCCTGATGAACACTGAAGCTTTCTTT
>TRBJ2-5|NA|TRBD2|TRBV11-1
CASSQGVAGGQETQYF
TGTGCCAGCAGCCAAGGCGTAGCGGGAGGGCAAGAGACCCAGTACTTC
>TRBJ2-3|few|NA|TRBV4-2
CASSQDDTSTDTQYF
TGTGCCAGCAGCCAAGATGATACAAGCACAGATACGCAGTATTTT
>TRBJ2-5|NA|NA|TRBV6-5
CASKSTAETQYF
TGTGCCAGCAAATCAACTGCGGAGACCCAGTACTTC
>TRBJ1-1|few|TRBD1|TRBV7-9
CASSLRTGKGTEAFF
TGTGCCAGCAGCTTACGGACAGGGAAGGGGACTGAAGCTTTCTTT
>TRBJ2-6|medium-sized|TRBD1|TRBV12-3/TRBV12-4
CASSLDRGREGSGANVLTF
TGTGCCAGCAGTTTGGACAGGGGGCGTGAGGGATCTGGGGCCAACGTCCTGACTTTC
>TRBJ2-6|NA|NA|TRBV6-5
CASRTAVSGANVLTF
TGTGCCAGCAGAACAGCCGTCTCTGGGGCCAACGTCCTGACTTTC
>TRBJ2-5|medium-sized|NA|TRBV12-3/TRBV12-4
CASSQEYQETQYF
TGTGCCAGCAGTCAGGAGTACCAAGAGACCCAGTACTTC
>TRBJ2-2|NA|NA|TRBV12-3/TRBV12-4
CASPTTNTGELFF
TGTGCCAGCCCCACGACAAACACCGGGGAGCTGTTTTTT
>TRBJ2-1|NA|NA|TRBV2
CASSEALGDHSSYNEQFF
TGTGCCAGCAGTGAAGCGCTTGGCGATCACAGCTCCTACAATGAGCAGTTCTTC
>TRBJ1-6|once|TRBD1|TRBV5-5
CASSPTSVGGAGGIYSPLHF
TGTGCCAGCAGCCCGACTAGCGTTGGGGGGGCAGGGGGCATATATTCACCCCTCCACTTT
>TRBJ2-3|medium-sized|NA|TRBV6-4
CASSDRATDTQYF
TGTGCCAGCAGTGACAGGGCCACAGATACGCAGTATTTT
>TRBJ1-2|NA|NA|TRBV29-1
CSVERQGGNYGYTF
TGCAGCGTTGAACGTCAGGGAGGTAACTATGGCTACACCTTC
>TRBJ2-1|NA|TRBD2|TRBV28
CATRERESSYNEQFF
TGTGCCACCCGGGAGCGGGAGAGCTCCTACAATGAGCAGTTCTTC
>TRBJ1-1|NA|NA|TRBV11-1
CASSLALNTAYGRGAFF
TGTGCCAGCAGCTTAGCCCTCAATACCGCCTATGGGCGAGGGGCTTTCTTT
>TRBJ2-3|large|NA|TRBV6-1
CASSEWVTRLTSTDTQYF
TGTGCCAGCAGTGAATGGGTAACTAGGCTGACTAGCACAGATACGCAGTATTTT
>TRBJ1-3|large|TRBD1|TRBV6-1
CASSAGTGGRNTIYF
TGTGCCAGCAGTGCAGGGACAGGGGGACGAAACACCATATATTTT
>TRBJ2-7|few|NA|TRBV20-1
CSARMWSTDEQYF
TGCAGTGCTAGAATGTGGAGCACTGACGAGCAGTACTTC
>TRBJ1-3|NA|NA|TRBV19
CASSIALSGNIIYF
TGTGCCAGTAGTATAGCTCTTTCTGGAAACATTATATATTTT
>TRBJ2-3|NA|NA|TRBV6-5
CASVPRGLTDTQYF
TGTGCCAGCGTCCCGCGCGGCCTCACAGATACGCAGTATTTT
>TRBJ2-7|medium-sized|NA|TRBV13
CASSLEGGDSYEQYF
TGTGCCAGCAGCTTAGAGGGGGGGGACTCCTACGAGCAGTACTTC
>TRBJ2-5|large|TRBD2|TRBV19
CASSPGLAGGQETQYF
TGTGCCAGTAGCCCAGGACTAGCGGGAGGGCAAGAGACCCAGTACTTC
>TRBJ2-5|NA|TRBD2|TRBV20-1
CSARDSRLAAETQYF
TGCAGTGCTAGAGATAGTAGACTAGCTGCGGAGACCCAGTACTTC
>TRBJ2-1|NA|NA|TRBV29-1
CSVLPDRYNEQFF
TGCAGCGTTCTTCCAGACAGATACAATGAGCAGTTCTTC
>TRBJ2-5|few|NA|TRBV20-1
CSARRGGATQETQYF
TGCAGTGCTAGAAGAGGTGGGGCCACCCAAGAGACCCAGTACTTC
>TRBJ2-3|NA|TRBD2|TRBV4-2
CASSQDWGGADTQYF
TGTGCCAGCAGCCAAGATTGGGGGGGGGCAGATACGCAGTATTTT
>TRBJ2-5|large|NA|TRBV11-1
CASSPLFLETQYF
TGTGCCAGCAGCCCCTTGTTTCTTGAGACCCAGTACTTC
>TRBJ2-5|large|NA|TRBV5-5
CASSSDSWYQETQYF
TGTGCCAGCAGCTCGGACAGCTGGTACCAAGAGACCCAGTACTTC
>TRBJ2-7|large|TRBD2|TRBV15
CATSKGTGWTSGSPYEQYF
TGTGCCACCAGCAAGGGGACAGGGTGGACTAGCGGGAGTCCCTACGAGCAGTACTTC
>TRBJ2-3|NA|TRBD2|TRBV6-6
CASSLAGTDTQYF
TGTGCCAGCAGTTTAGCGGGGACAGATACGCAGTATTTT
>TRBJ2-5|NA|NA|TRBV5-1
CASSFTGAHETQYF
TGCGCCAGCAGCTTTACGGGAGCGCACGAGACCCAGTACTTC
>TRBJ2-1|large|TRBD2|TRBV13
CASSTSGTSLVNEQFF
TGTGCCAGCAGCACTTCCGGGACTAGTCTAGTCAATGAGCAGTTCTTC
>TRBJ2-5|large|NA|TRBV27
CASSYYRGETQYF
TGTGCCAGCAGTTATTATCGGGGGGAGACCCAGTACTTC